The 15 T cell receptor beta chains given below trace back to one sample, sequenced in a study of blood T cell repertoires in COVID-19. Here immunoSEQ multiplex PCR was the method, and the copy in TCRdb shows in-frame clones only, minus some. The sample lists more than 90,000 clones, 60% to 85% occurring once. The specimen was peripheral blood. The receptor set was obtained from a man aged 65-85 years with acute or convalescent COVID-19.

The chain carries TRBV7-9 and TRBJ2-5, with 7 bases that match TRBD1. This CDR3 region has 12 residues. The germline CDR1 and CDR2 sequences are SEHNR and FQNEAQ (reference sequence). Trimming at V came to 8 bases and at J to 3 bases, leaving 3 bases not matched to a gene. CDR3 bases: TGTGCCAGCTTGGGGACAGAAGAGACCCAGTACTTC. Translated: CASLGTEETQYF.

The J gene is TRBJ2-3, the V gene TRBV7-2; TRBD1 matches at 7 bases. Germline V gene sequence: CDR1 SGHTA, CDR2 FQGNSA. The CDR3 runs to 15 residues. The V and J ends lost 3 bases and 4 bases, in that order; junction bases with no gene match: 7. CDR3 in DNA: TGTGCCAGCAGCTTCCGCTCCCAGGGGGCAGATACGCAGTATTTT. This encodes CASSFRSQGADTQYF.

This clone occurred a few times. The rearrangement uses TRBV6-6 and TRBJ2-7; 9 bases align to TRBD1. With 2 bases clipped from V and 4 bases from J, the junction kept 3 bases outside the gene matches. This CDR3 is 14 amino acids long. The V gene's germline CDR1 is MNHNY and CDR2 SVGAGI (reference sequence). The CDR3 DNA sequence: TGTGCCAGCAGTTACCGACAGGGGGGATACGAGCAGTACTTC. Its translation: CASSYRQGGYEQYF.

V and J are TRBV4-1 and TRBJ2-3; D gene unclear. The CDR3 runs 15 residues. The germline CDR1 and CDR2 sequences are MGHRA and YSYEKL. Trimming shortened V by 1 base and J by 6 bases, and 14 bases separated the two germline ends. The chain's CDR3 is CASSQGAITSDTQYF. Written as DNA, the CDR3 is TGCGCCAGCAGCCAAGGAGCTATAACCTCCGATACGCAGTATTTT.

The CDR3 nucleotides are TGTGCCAGCAGTTACTCGGGCCCCCAAGAGACCCAGTACTTC. Translating it yields CASSYSGPQETQYF. The chain couples TRBV6-5 to TRBJ2-5, with D uncertain. Between the trimmed V and J ends, which lost 0 bases and 1 base, there was a span of 6 bases. Per germline, CDR1 MNHEY and CDR2 SVGAGI. The CDR3 has 14 amino acids.

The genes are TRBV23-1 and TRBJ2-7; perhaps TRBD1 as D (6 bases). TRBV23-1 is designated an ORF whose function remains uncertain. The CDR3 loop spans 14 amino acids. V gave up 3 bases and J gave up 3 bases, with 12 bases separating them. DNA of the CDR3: TGCGCCAGCAGTCACTCCGGACAGAACTACGAGCAGTACTTC. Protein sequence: CASSHSGQNYEQYF.

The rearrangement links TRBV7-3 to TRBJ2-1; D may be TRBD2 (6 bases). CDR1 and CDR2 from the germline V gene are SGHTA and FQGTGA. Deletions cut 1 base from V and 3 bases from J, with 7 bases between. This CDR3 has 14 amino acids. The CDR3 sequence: CASSLSGIYNEQFF. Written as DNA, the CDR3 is TGTGCCAGCAGCTTAAGCGGGATCTACAATGAGCAGTTCTTC.

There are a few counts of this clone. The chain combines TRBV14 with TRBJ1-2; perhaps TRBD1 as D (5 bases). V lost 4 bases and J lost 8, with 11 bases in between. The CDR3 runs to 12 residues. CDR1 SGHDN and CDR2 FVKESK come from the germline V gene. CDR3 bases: TGTGCCAGCAGCCCTCCCGGGGGGGGCTACACCTTC. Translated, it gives CASSPPGGGYTF.

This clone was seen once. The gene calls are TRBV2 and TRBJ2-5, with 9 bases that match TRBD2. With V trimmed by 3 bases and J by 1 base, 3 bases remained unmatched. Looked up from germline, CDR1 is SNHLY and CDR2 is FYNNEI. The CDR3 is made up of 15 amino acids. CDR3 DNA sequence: TGTGCCAGCAGTGAGAATAGCGGGGGCCAAGAGACCCAGTACTTC. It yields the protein CASSENSGGQETQYF.

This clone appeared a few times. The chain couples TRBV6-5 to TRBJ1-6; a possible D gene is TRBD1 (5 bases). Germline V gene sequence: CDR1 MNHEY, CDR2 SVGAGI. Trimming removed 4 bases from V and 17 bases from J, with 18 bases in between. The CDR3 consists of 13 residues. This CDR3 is CASSSGGLIPFHF. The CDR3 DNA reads TGTGCCAGCAGTTCCGGGGGTTTGATCCCATTCCACTTT.

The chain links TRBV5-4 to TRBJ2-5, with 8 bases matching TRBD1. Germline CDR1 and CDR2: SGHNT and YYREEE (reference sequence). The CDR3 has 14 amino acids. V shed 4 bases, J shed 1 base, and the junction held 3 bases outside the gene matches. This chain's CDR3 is CASSTGQVQETQYF. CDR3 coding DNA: TGTGCCAGCAGCACGGGACAGGTCCAAGAGACCCAGTACTTC. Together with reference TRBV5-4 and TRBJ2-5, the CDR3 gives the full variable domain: ETGVTQSPTHLIKTRGQQVTLRCSSQSGHNTVSWYQQALGQGPQFIFQYYREEENGRGNFPPRFSGLQFPNYSSELNVNALELDDSALYLCASSTGQVQETQYFGPGTRLLVL.

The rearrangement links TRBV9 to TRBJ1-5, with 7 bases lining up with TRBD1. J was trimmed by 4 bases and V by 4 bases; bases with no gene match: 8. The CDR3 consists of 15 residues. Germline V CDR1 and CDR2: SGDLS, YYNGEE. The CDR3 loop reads CASSTRQGANQPQHF. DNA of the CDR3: TGTGCCAGCAGCACGCGACAGGGAGCAAATCAGCCCCAGCATTTT.

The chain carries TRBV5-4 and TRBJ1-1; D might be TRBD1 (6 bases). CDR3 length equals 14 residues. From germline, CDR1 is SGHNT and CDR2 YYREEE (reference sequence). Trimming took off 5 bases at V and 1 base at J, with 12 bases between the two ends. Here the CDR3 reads CASRGGAENTEAFF. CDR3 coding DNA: TGTGCCAGCAGGGGGGGGGCAGAGAACACTGAAGCTTTCTTT.

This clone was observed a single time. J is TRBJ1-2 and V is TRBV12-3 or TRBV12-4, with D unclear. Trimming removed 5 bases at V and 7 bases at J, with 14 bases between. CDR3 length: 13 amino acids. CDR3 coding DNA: TGTGCCAGCAGTGCCCCGGGGAGAACTGGCTACACCTTC. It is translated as CASSAPGRTGYTF.

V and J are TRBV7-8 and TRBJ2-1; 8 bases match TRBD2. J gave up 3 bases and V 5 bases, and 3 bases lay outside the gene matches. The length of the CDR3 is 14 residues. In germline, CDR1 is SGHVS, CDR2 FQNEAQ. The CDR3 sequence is CASSLSGGYNEQFF. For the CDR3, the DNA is TGTGCCAGCAGCCTCAGCGGGGGCTACAATGAGCAGTTCTTC. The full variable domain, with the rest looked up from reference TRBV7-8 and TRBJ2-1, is GAGVSQSPRYKVAKRGQDVALRCDPISGHVSLFWYQQALGQGPEFLTYFQNEAQLDKSGLPSDRFFAERPEGSVSTLKIQRTQQEDSAVYLCASSLSGGYNEQFFGPGTRLTVL.